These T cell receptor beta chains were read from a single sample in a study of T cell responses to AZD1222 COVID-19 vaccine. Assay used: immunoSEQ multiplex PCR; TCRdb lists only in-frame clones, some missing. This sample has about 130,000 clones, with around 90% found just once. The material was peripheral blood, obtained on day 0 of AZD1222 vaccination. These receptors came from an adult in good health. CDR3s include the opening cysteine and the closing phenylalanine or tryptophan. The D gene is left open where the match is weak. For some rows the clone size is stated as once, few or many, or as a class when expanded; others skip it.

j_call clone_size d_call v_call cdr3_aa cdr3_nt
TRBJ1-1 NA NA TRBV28 CASSPGTLNTEAFF TGTGCCAGCAGTCCTGGGACGCTGAACACTGAAGCTTTCTTT
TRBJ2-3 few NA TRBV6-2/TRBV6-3 CASSYSGGATDTQYF TGTGCCAGCAGTTACTCCGGCGGGGCCACAGATACGCAGTATTTT
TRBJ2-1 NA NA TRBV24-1 CATSAGRAGLYNEQFF TGTGCCACCAGTGCGGGTCGGGCGGGTCTCTACAATGAGCAGTTCTTC
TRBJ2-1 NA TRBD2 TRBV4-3 CASSRTGLALGSYNEQFF TGCGCCAGCAGCCGGACCGGACTAGCCCTGGGATCCTACAATGAGCAGTTCTTC
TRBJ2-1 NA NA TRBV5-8 CASSLEGTLDEQFF TGTGCCAGCAGCTTAGAAGGGACCCTCGATGAGCAGTTCTTC
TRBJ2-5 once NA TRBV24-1 CATGDPRGEETQYF TGTGCCACTGGGGACCCTAGGGGGGAAGAGACCCAGTACTTC
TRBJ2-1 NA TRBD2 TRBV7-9 CASSLMTSHEQFF TGTGCCAGCAGCTTAATGACTAGCCATGAGCAGTTCTTC
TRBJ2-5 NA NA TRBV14 CASSQGRGAGEETQYF TGTGCCAGCAGCCAAGGAAGGGGGGCCGGAGAAGAGACCCAGTACTTC
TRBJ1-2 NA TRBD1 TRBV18 CASSPGQGGGYTF TGTGCCAGCTCACCGGGACAGGGGGGCGGCTACACCTTC
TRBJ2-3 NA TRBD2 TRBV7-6 CASSSRPRTSGGAYSATQYF TGTGCCAGCAGCTCCCGGCCAAGAACTAGCGGGGGGGCCTATAGCGCTACGCAGTATTTT
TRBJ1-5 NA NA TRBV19 CASSIIDRRNQPQHF TGTGCCAGTAGTATAATAGACAGGAGAAATCAGCCCCAGCATTTT
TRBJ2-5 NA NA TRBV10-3 CAISERQGGETQYF TGTGCCATCAGTGAGCGACAGGGAGGGGAGACCCAGTACTTC
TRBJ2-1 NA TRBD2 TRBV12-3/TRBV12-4 CASRLGTMGEQFF TGTGCCAGCAGACTCGGGACTATGGGTGAGCAGTTCTTC
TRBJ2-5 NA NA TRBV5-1 CASSLGTVPHQETQYF TGCGCCAGCAGCTTGGGTACAGTCCCCCACCAAGAGACCCAGTACTTC
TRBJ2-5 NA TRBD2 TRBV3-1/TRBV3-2 CASSQMGGEETQYF TGTGCCAGCAGCCAAATGGGGGGGGAAGAGACCCAGTACTTC
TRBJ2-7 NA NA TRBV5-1 CASSYSGAYEQYF TGCGCCAGCAGCTACTCCGGGGCCTACGAGCAGTACTTC
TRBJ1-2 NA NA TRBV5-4 CASSLESNYGYTF TGTGCCAGCAGCTTGGAATCAAACTATGGCTACACCTTC
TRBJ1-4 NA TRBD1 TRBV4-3 CASSLGTANEKLFF TGCGCCAGCAGCCTCGGGACAGCAAATGAAAAACTGTTTTTT
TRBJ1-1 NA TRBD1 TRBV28 CASRPTGEVYTEAFF TGTGCCAGCAGGCCGACAGGGGAGGTGTACACTGAAGCTTTCTTT
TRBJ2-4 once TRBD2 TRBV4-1 CASSQGLARGGGPKNIQYF TGCGCCAGCAGCCAAGGCCTAGCGAGGGGCGGGGGGCCCAAAAACATTCAGTACTTC
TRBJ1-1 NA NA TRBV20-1 CSASEPGGLNTEAFF TGCAGTGCTAGTGAACCTGGGGGTCTGAACACTGAAGCTTTCTTT
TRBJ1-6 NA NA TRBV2 CASRQDPSSYNSPLHF TGTGCCAGTAGACAGGACCCTAGCTCCTATAATTCACCCCTCCACTTT
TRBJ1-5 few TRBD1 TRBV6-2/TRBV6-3 CASSSGQGNQPQHF TGTGCCAGCAGTTCGGGACAGGGGAATCAGCCCCAGCATTTT
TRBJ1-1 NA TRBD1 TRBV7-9 CASSLRQGAPTEAFF TGTGCCAGCAGCTTAAGACAGGGGGCGCCCACTGAAGCTTTCTTT
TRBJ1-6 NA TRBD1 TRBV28 CASSRAGTGVSPLHF TGTGCCAGCAGTAGGGCCGGGACAGGGGTCTCACCCCTCCACTTT
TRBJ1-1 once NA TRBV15 CATSSQQGEEAFF TGTGCCACCAGCAGCCAACAGGGCGAAGAAGCTTTCTTT
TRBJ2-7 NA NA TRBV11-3 CASSQGPSVDEQYF TGTGCCAGCAGCCAGGGGCCCTCGGTGGACGAGCAGTACTTC
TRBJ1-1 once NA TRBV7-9 CASSLVVPNTEAFF TGTGCCAGCAGCTTAGTCGTACCAAACACTGAAGCTTTCTTT
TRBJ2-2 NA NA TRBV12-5 CASGLGYGTNTGELFF TGTGCTAGTGGCCTAGGGTACGGAACGAACACCGGGGAGCTGTTTTTT
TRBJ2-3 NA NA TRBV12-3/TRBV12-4 CATRDINTDTQYF TGTGCCACCCGGGACATAAACACAGATACGCAGTATTTT
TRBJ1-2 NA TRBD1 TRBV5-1 CASSTSRDRDGYTF TGCGCCAGCAGCACGTCCCGGGACAGAGATGGCTACACCTTC
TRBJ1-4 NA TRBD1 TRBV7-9 CASSFPQGQGFQKLFF TGTGCCAGCAGCTTCCCTCAGGGACAGGGTTTCCAAAAACTGTTTTTT
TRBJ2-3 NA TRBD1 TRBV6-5 CASTPGTGSTDTQYF TGTGCCAGCACCCCCGGGACAGGGTCCACAGATACGCAGTATTTT
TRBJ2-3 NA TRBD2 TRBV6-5 CASSLLAGVADTQYF TGTGCCAGCAGTCTTTTAGCGGGGGTGGCAGATACGCAGTATTTT
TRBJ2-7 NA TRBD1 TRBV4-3 CASSQALRTGGFSEQYF TGCGCCAGCAGCCAAGCCCTAAGGACAGGGGGCTTTTCCGAGCAGTACTTC
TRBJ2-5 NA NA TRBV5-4 CASSPKTVQQETQYF TGTGCCAGCAGCCCCAAGACAGTGCAACAAGAGACCCAGTACTTC
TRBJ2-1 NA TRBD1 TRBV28 CASGQGFNEQFF TGTGCCAGCGGACAGGGTTTCAATGAGCAGTTCTTC
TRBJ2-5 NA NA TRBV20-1 CSVRKETQYF TGCAGTGTACGAAAGGAGACCCAGTACTTC
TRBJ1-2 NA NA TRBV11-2 CASSFGRQGYGYTF TGTGCCAGCAGCTTCGGTCGGCAGGGCTATGGCTACACCTTC
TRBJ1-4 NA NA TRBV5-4 CASSLRPGFWNEKLFF TGTGCCAGCAGCTTGAGACCAGGGTTTTGGAATGAAAAACTGTTTTTT
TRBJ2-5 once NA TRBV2 CASSVEEITLETQYF TGTGCCAGCAGTGTAGAGGAGATAACATTAGAGACCCAGTACTTC
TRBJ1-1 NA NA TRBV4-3 CASSQSSEGDEVAFF TGCGCCAGCAGCCAAAGTTCAGAGGGTGACGAAGTAGCTTTCTTT
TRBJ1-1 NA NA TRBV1 CTSTPGQWCTEAFF TGCACCAGCACCCCGGGACAGTGGTGCACTGAAGCTTTCTTT
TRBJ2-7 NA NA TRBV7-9 CASSLGSYEQYF TGTGCCAGCAGCTTAGGTTCCTACGAGCAGTACTTC
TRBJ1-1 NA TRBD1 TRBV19 CASGVQGADTEAFF TGTGCCAGCGGAGTCCAGGGGGCTGACACTGAAGCTTTCTTT
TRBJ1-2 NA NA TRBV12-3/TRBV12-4 CASRIDRVAGYTF TGTGCCAGCAGAATCGACCGTGTGGCTGGCTACACCTTC
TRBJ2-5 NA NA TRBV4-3 CASSQDQRRGRKETQYF TGCGCCAGCAGCCAAGATCAACGGCGGGGGCGTAAAGAGACCCAGTACTTC
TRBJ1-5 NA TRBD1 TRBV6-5 CASRDRDQPQHF TGTGCCAGCAGGGACAGGGATCAGCCCCAGCATTTT